The 23 T cell receptor beta chains presented below share a single source sample, sequenced in a study of blood T cell repertoires in COVID-19. The protocol was immunoSEQ multiplex PCR, while the TCRdb copy is restricted to in-frame clones and leaves out a portion. The table has about 40,000 clones, approximately 89% seen once. Sequencing input: peripheral blood. All receptors derive from a woman aged 65 to 85 with acute or convalescent COVID-19.

The CDR3 spells CASSLVASGGTDTQYF. CDR3 DNA sequence: TGCGCCAGCAGCTTGGTGGCTAGCGGGGGCACAGATACGCAGTATTTT. The V and J genes are TRBV5-1 and TRBJ2-3, with 9 bases that match TRBD2. J lost 1 base, V lost 0 bases, and 3 bases had no gene match. Germline V gene data show CDR1 as SGHRS and CDR2 as YFSETQ. The CDR3 runs to 16 residues.

The chain carries TRBV30 and TRBJ2-5; 10 nucleotides agree with TRBD1. With V trimmed by 3 bases and J by 6 bases, 10 bases remained unmatched. This CDR3 spans 15 amino acids. Germline V gives CDR1 GTSNPN, CDR2 SVGIG (reference sequence). The CDR3 loop is CAWRATGQGRKTQYF. The CDR3 bases are TGTGCCTGGAGAGCAACGGGACAGGGGAGAAAGACCCAGTACTTC.

V is TRBV7-2 and J is TRBJ1-4, with D maybe TRBD1 (6 bases). This CDR3 is 14 amino acids long. The V end lost 5 bases, the J end lost 7 bases, and 14 bases lay between the germline ends. In germline, CDR1 is SGHTA, CDR2 FQGNSA. The CDR3 protein is CASSTTGFLEKLFF. DNA of the CDR3: TGTGCCAGCAGCACCACAGGGTTTCTTGAAAAACTGTTTTTT.

This clone was observed a single time. J is TRBJ1-1 and V is TRBV18; 9 bases are shared with TRBD1. V lost 6 bases and J lost 5; bases outside the gene matches: 16. This CDR3 region has 17 residues. The germline gives CDR1 KGHSH, CDR2 LQKENI. The CDR3 coding sequence is TGTGCCAGCTCCCCCCCGGGACAGGGTATTTTGGGGACTGAAGCTTTCTTT. Protein: CASSPPGQGILGTEAFF.

The chain joins TRBV19 to TRBJ2-1, with a tentative D call TRBD1 (5 bases). Trimming stripped 5 bases from V and 0 bases from J, with 11 bases between. The CDR3 consists of 15 residues. The germline V gene encodes CDR1 LNHDA and CDR2 SQIVND (reference sequence). This chain's CDR3 is CASSPGYSSYNEQFF. As DNA, the CDR3 is TGTGCCAGTAGTCCAGGGTATTCCTCCTACAATGAGCAGTTCTTC. Complete variable domain (other parts from reference TRBV19 and TRBJ2-1): DGGITQSPKYLFRKEGQNVTLSCEQNLNHDAMYWYRQDPGQGLRLIYYSQIVNDFQKGDIAEGYSVSREKKESFPLTVTSAQKNPTAFYLCASSPGYSSYNEQFFGPGTRLTVL.

V usage is TRBV11-3 and J usage is TRBJ2-1; 8 bases map to TRBD2. With 8 bases clipped from V and 2 bases from J, the junction kept 2 bases outside the gene matches. Germline lookup yields CDR1 SGHNT and CDR2 YENEEA. The CDR3 length is 13 residues. In DNA, the CDR3 is TGTGCCAGCCGGGGGGGGACCTACAATGAGCAGTTCTTC. Translating gives CASRGGTYNEQFF.

The chain links TRBV20-1 to TRBJ1-4; D not resolved. The CDR3 is 10 residues long. Germline CDR1 DFQATT, CDR2 SNEGSKA (reference sequence). The V and J ends lost 6 bases and 8 bases respectively, with 7 bases between them. The CDR3 sequence is CSAGGEKLFF. CDR3 nucleotides: TGCAGTGCCGGAGGGGAAAAACTGTTTTTT.

This clone appeared a single time. The CDR3 sequence: CASSKGLVETQYF. The CDR3 nucleotides read TGTGCCAGCAGCAAAGGGCTCGTAGAGACCCAGTACTTC. The chain recombines TRBV3-1 (or the pseudogene TRBV3-2) with TRBJ2-5; D not certain. This CDR3 region has 13 residues. Germline loops: CDR1 LGHDT, CDR2 YNNKEL (reference sequence). V lost 5 bases and J lost 4, with 11 bases in between.

The gene calls are TRBV11-3 and TRBJ1-3, with D perhaps TRBD1 (6 bases). CDR3 length: 16 amino acids. Germline V lookup: CDR1 SGHNT, CDR2 YENEEA. The V end was cut by 5 bases, the J end by 4 bases, with 18 bases between. CDR3 amino acids: CASSPDTGISGNTIYF. The CDR3, as DNA: TGTGCCAGCAGCCCGGATACAGGGATCTCCGGAAACACCATATATTTT.

The rearrangement links TRBV7-9 to TRBJ2-1; D is unresolved. The CDR3 length is 12 residues. V gave up 2 bases and J gave up 9 bases, with 8 bases separating them. The V gene's germline CDR1 is SEHNR and CDR2 FQNEAQ (reference sequence). The CDR3 spells CASSLIPLEQFF. Written as DNA, the CDR3 is TGTGCCAGCAGCTTAATTCCACTTGAGCAGTTCTTC.

The chain couples TRBV7-9 to TRBJ1-1; TRBD1 matches at 10 bases. CDR3 length equals 13 residues. Unmatched junction bases numbered 0, after V lost 3 bases and J lost 5 bases. Germline assignment: CDR1 SEHNR and CDR2 FQNEAQ (reference sequence). The CDR3 protein is CASSLGQGTEAFF. In nucleotides, the CDR3 is TGTGCCAGCAGCTTGGGACAGGGGACTGAAGCTTTCTTT.

V and J are TRBV18 and TRBJ1-3; 7 nucleotides align to TRBD1. The CDR3 runs to 17 residues. Germline V gene lookup returns CDR1 KGHSH and CDR2 LQKENI. Unmatched junction bases numbered 8, after V lost 3 bases and J lost 0 bases. CDR3 nucleotide sequence: TGTGCCAGCTCACCGGCAACAGGGGCGAGCTCTGGAAACACCATATATTTT. Encoded protein: CASSPATGASSGNTIYF.

The gene calls are TRBV7-2 and TRBJ2-1; the match to TRBD1 covers 7 bases. V gave up 5 bases and J gave up 9 bases; unmatched junction bases: 10. Germline values: CDR1 SGHTA, CDR2 FQGNSA. The CDR3 spans 14 residues. The CDR3 region has the DNA TGTGCCAGCAGCACAAAACAGGGGTTGGTTGAGCAGTTCTTC. Its protein product is CASSTKQGLVEQFF.

The J gene is TRBJ2-2, the V gene TRBV6-6; D perhaps matches TRBD1 (6 bases). This CDR3 contains 15 residues. Germline CDR1 reads MNHNY; CDR2 reads SVGAGI (reference sequence). With 2 bases removed from V and 6 bases from J, the gap between germline ends came to 13 bases. CDR3 protein: CASSYVVGAAGELFF. The CDR3 DNA reads TGTGCCAGCAGTTACGTTGTGGGGGCGGCCGGGGAGCTGTTTTTT.

This chain links TRBV28 with TRBJ2-6; D gene uncertain. CDR3 length: 15 amino acids. Per the germline V gene, CDR1 is MDHEN and CDR2 is SYDVKM. Trimming removed 7 bases from V and 2 bases from J, with 12 bases in between. This chain's CDR3 is CASTLADPGANVLTF. The CDR3 region has the DNA TGTGCCAGCACCCTCGCGGATCCTGGGGCCAACGTCCTGACTTTC. The full variable domain, with the rest looked up from reference TRBV28 and TRBJ2-6, is DVKVTQSSRYLVKRTGEKVFLECVQDMDHENMFWYRQDPGLGLRLIYFSYDVKMKEKGDIPEGYSVSREKKERFSLILESASTNQTSMYLCASTLADPGANVLTFGAGSRLTVL.

The rearrangement links TRBV7-9 to TRBJ2-1; TRBD2 matches at 11 bases. Germline V gene lookup returns CDR1 SEHNR and CDR2 FQNEAQ (reference sequence). This CDR3 spans 15 amino acids. V lost 5 bases to trimming and J lost 4 bases; unmatched junction nucleotides: 4. CDR3 amino acids: CASSRTSGWYNEQFF. CDR3 DNA sequence: TGTGCCAGCAGCAGGACTAGCGGGTGGTACAATGAGCAGTTCTTC.

In its sample, this clone was seen once. The chain carries TRBV9 and TRBJ1-5, with TRBD1 identical over 8 bases. This CDR3 contains 14 residues. The V and J ends lost 4 bases and 7 bases, in that order; junction bases with no gene match: 7. From germline, CDR1 is SGDLS and CDR2 YYNGEE. The CDR3 region is CASSPQQGGQPQHF. CDR3 nucleotide sequence: TGTGCCAGCAGCCCTCAACAGGGGGGACAGCCCCAGCATTTT. The whole variable domain, filled in from reference TRBV9 and TRBJ1-5, reads DSGVTQTPKHLITATGQRVTLRCSPRSGDLSVYWYQQSLDQGLQFLIQYYNGEERAKGNILERFSAQQFPDLHSELNLSSLELGDSALYFCASSPQQGGQPQHFGDGTRLSIL.

The chain is built from TRBV6-2 or TRBV6-3 and TRBJ2-3; 8 bases fit TRBD2. J lost 2 bases, V lost 3 bases, and 4 bases had no gene match. Per germline, CDR1 MNHEY and CDR2 SVGEGT. This CDR3 has 15 amino acids. This CDR3 is CASSYGAGDTDTQYF. CDR3 coding DNA: TGTGCCAGCAGTTATGGAGCGGGGGACACAGATACGCAGTATTTT.

In nucleotides, the CDR3 is TGTGCCAGCAGCCCCTATATCGGGACAGGGCTCGGTGGCAATCAGCCCCAGCATTTT. It specifies CASSPYIGTGLGGNQPQHF. This chain connects TRBV7-2 to TRBJ1-5, with 9 bases that match TRBD1. CDR1 and CDR2 from the germline V gene are SGHTA and FQGNSA. V shed 5 bases, J shed 2 bases, and the junction held 16 bases outside the gene matches. This CDR3 contains 19 residues.

CDR3 sequence reads: CASSLGTGNTEAFF. The CDR3 coding sequence is TGTGCCAGCAGCTTAGGGACAGGGAACACTGAAGCTTTCTTT. This chain links TRBV7-6 with TRBJ1-1, with 7 bases matching TRBD1. Trimming removed 1 base from V and 1 base from J; junction bases left unmatched: 0. Germline V gene data show CDR1 as SGHVS and CDR2 as FNYEAQ. This CDR3 has 14 residues.

The chain recombines TRBV24-1 with TRBJ1-2, with 9 bases identical to TRBD1. Germline CDR1 KGHDR, CDR2 SFDVKD. The ends lost 4 bases at V and 7 bases at J; junction bases unmatched: 3. The CDR3 covers 13 residues. CDR3 amino acids: CATSETGGLGYTF. The CDR3 region has the DNA TGTGCCACCAGTGAGACAGGGGGTCTTGGCTACACCTTC.

The genes are TRBV19 and TRBJ2-4; 7 nucleotides line up with TRBD1. CDR3 length: 15 residues. V lost 1 base, J lost 6 bases, and 6 bases stayed unmatched. The germline gives CDR1 LNHDA, CDR2 SQIVND (reference sequence). The CDR3 coding sequence is TGTGCCAGTAGTATAGGGGACAGCCTTTTAAACATTCAGTACTTC. Protein product: CASSIGDSLLNIQYF.

The chain carries TRBV7-9 and TRBJ1-1; D perhaps matches TRBD1 (5 bases). CDR3 length: 15 residues. CDR1 SEHNR and CDR2 FQNEAQ come from the germline V gene (reference sequence). The V end lost 5 bases, the J end lost 4 bases, and 17 bases lay between the germline ends. CDR3 sequence: CASSRTPTGGTEAFF. DNA of the CDR3: TGTGCCAGCAGCCGCACTCCAACGGGGGGCACTGAAGCTTTCTTT. The complete variable domain, with remaining parts taken from reference TRBV7-9 and TRBJ1-1, reads DTGVSQNPRHKITKRGQNVTFRCDPISEHNRLYWYRQTLGQGPEFLTYFQNEAQLEKSRLLSDRFSAERPKGSFSTLEIQRTEQGDSAMYLCASSRTPTGGTEAFFGQGTRLTVV.